The text below deals with one T cell receptor (beta chain). This specimen comes from a study of sequential checkpoint blockade in melanoma. Stated treatment: randomized to nivolumab then ipilimumab (arm A) or the reverse (arm B). Germline CDR1 is SGDLS and CDR2 is YYNGEE. Trimming cost V 2 bases and J 0 bases, with 8 bases left between them. This CDR3 has 15 residues. The table came from immunoSEQ multiplex PCR; TCRdb's copy has only in-frame clones and leaves some out. The table shows approximately 31,000 clones, with 86% occurring only once. The sequences come from CD8+ T cells sorted from blood (inferred from file names), collected from a patient given nivolumab and ipilimumab in sequence. The clonotype comes from a human donor with melanoma. The chain joins TRBV9 to TRBJ1-4; unclear D gene. Written as DNA, the CDR3 is TGTGCCAGCAGCGTGGGTGAGGCAACTAATGAAAAACTGTTTTTT. This codes for CASSVGEATNEKLFF.